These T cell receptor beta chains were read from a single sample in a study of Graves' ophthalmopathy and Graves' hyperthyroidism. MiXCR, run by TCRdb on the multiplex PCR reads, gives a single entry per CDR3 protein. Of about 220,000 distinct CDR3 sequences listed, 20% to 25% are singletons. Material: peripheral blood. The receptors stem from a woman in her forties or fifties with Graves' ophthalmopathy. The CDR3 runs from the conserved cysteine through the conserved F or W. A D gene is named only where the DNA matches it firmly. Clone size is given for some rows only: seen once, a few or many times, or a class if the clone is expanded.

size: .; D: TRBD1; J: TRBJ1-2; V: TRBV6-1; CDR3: CASRLQGAGGYTF; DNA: TGTGCCAGCAGACTACAGGGGGCGGGCGGCTACACCTTC
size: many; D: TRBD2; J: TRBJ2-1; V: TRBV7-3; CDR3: CASSPTGLAGNNEQFF; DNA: TGTGCCAGCAGCCCAACGGGACTAGCGGGAAACAATGAGCAGTTCTTC
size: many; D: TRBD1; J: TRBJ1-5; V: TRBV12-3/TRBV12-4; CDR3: CASSFGTGVEGNQPQHF; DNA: TGTGCCAGCAGTTTTGGGACAGGGGTTGAGGGCAATCAGCCCCAGCATTTT
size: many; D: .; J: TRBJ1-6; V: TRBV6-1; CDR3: CASSEGRRNSPLHF; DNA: TGTGCCAGCAGTGAAGGTCGCAGAAATTCACCCCTCCACTTT
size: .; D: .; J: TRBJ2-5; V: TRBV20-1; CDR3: CSARGAGETQYF; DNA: TGCAGTGCTAGAGGGGCCGGTGAGACCCAGTACTTC
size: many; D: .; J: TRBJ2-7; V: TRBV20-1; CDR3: CSARDPQSGPYEQYF; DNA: TGCAGTGCTAGAGACCCCCAGAGTGGGCCATACGAGCAGTACTTC
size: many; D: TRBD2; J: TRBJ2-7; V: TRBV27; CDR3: CASRTSGSFGEQYF; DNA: TGTGCCAGCAGAACTAGCGGGAGCTTTGGCGAGCAGTACTTC
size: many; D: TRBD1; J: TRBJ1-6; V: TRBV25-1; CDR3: CASRMTGVDSPLHF; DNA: TGTGCCAGCAGGATGACAGGGGTAGATTCACCCCTCCACTTT
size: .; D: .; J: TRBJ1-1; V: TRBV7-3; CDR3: CASSPQGMNTEAFF; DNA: TGTGCCAGCAGCCCACAGGGTATGAACACTGAAGCTTTCTTT
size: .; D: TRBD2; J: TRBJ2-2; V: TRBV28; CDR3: CASSLSGRGDTGELFF; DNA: TGTGCCAGCAGTTTAAGCGGGAGGGGGGACACCGGGGAGCTGTTTTTT
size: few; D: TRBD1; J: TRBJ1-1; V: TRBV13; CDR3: CASGLAGTGGYTEAFF; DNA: TGTGCCAGCGGTCTCGCCGGGACAGGGGGATATACTGAAGCTTTCTTT
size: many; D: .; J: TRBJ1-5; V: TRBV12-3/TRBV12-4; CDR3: CASNYGYSNQPQHF; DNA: TGTGCCAGTAACTACGGTTATAGCAATCAGCCCCAGCATTTT
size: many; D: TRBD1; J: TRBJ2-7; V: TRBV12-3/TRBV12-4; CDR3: CASSTTRQGAKYEQYF; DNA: TGTGCCAGCAGTACCACGAGGCAGGGGGCTAAGTACGAGCAGTACTTC
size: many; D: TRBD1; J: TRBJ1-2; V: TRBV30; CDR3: CAWTPGQGDYTF; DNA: TGTGCCTGGACGCCCGGACAGGGTGACTACACCTTC
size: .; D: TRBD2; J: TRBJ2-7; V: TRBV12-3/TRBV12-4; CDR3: CASGGTIGEQYF; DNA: TGTGCCAGCGGGGGGACTATTGGCGAGCAGTACTTC
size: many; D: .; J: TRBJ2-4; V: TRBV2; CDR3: CASWGLGDIQYF; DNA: TGTGCCAGCTGGGGGCTAGGAGACATTCAGTACTTC
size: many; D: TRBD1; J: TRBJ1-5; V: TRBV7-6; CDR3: CASSPPRRQGSQPQHF; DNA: TGTGCCAGCAGCCCCCCTAGACGACAGGGGAGTCAGCCCCAGCATTTT
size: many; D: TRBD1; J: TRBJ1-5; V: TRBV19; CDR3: CASSLGDRVNQPQHF; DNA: TGTGCCAGTAGTCTCGGGGACAGGGTAAATCAGCCCCAGCATTTT
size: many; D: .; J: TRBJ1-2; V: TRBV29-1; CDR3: CSVEDQNRHNYGYTF; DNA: TGCAGCGTTGAAGATCAAAACCGACATAACTATGGCTACACCTTC
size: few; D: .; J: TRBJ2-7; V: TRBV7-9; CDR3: CASSTTSISYEQYF; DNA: TGTGCCAGCAGCACAACAAGTATCTCCTACGAGCAGTACTTC
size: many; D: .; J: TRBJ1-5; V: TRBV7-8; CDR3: CASSLGVVFQPQHF; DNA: TGTGCCAGCAGCTTAGGGGTTGTGTTTCAGCCCCAGCATTTT
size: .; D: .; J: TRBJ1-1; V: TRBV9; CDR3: CASSVDYHTEAFF; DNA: TGTGCCAGCAGTGTAGACTACCACACTGAAGCTTTCTTT
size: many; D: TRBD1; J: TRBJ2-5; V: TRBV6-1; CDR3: CASTPTGVGTQYF; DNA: TGTGCCAGCACCCCGACAGGGGTGGGGACCCAGTACTTC
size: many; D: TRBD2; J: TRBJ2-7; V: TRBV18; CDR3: CASSPGGSVEQYF; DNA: TGTGCCAGCTCACCGGGCGGGAGCGTGGAGCAGTACTTC
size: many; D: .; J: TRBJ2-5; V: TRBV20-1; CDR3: CSASSRVGRAQYF; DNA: TGCAGTGCTAGCAGCAGGGTGGGTCGGGCCCAGTACTTC
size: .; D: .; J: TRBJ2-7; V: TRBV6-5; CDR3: CASSYGFGTGYEQYF; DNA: TGTGCCAGCAGTTACGGATTCGGGACTGGCTACGAGCAGTACTTC
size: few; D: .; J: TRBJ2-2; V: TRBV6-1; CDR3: CASALRQEAGELFF; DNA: TGTGCCAGCGCCCTCAGGCAGGAGGCCGGGGAGCTGTTTTTT
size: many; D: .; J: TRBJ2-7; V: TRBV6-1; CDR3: CASSGPPEVPYEQYF; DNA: TGTGCCAGCAGTGGGCCGCCCGAGGTGCCTTACGAGCAGTACTTC
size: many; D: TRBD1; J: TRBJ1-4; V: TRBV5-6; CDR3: CASSFRDSQGKLFF; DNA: TGTGCCAGCAGCTTCCGGGACAGCCAGGGGAAACTGTTTTTT
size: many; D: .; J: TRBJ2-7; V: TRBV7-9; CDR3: CASSQSNLYEQYF; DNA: TGTGCCAGCAGCCAAAGTAACCTCTACGAGCAGTACTTC
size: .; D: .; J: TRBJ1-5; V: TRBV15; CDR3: CATSRDSPQGAPGNQPQHF; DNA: TGTGCCACCAGCAGAGATTCCCCCCAAGGTGCGCCGGGCAATCAGCCCCAGCATTTT
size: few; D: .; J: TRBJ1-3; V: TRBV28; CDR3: CASSLGQGGDTIYF; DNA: TGTGCCAGCAGTTTGGGGCAGGGTGGGGACACCATATATTTT
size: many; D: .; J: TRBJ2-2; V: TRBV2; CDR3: CASSRHGTGELFF; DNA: TGTGCCAGCAGCCGACATGGCACCGGGGAGCTGTTTTTT
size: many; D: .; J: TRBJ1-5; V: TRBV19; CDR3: CASSARDGKLNQPQHF; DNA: TGTGCCAGTAGTGCGAGGGACGGGAAGTTAAATCAGCCCCAGCATTTT
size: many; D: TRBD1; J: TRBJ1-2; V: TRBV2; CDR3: CASSKGQGSSNYGYTF; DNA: TGTGCCAGCAGTAAAGGACAGGGGTCGTCTAACTATGGCTACACCTTC
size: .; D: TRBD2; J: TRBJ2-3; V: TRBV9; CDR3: CASSIGTSGVPLPDTQYF; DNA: TGTGCCAGCAGCATCGGGACTAGCGGAGTCCCTCTCCCAGATACGCAGTATTTT
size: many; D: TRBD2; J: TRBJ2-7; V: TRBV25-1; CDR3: CASSEAPTSGRSYEQYF; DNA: TGTGCCAGCAGTGAAGCCCCCACTAGCGGCCGCTCCTACGAGCAGTACTTC
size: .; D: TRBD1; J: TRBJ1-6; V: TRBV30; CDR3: CAMDREDSPLHF; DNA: TGTGCTATGGACAGGGAGGATTCACCCCTCCACTTT
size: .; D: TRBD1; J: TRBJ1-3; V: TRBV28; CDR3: CASSETGSGDTIYF; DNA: TGTGCCAGCAGTGAGACAGGGAGTGGGGACACCATATATTTT
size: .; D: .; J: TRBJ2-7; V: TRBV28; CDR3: CASSPQSGRQSVVEQYF; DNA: TGTGCCAGCAGTCCCCAATCCGGCCGTCAATCCGTGGTTGAGCAGTACTTC
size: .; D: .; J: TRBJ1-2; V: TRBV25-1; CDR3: CASSESGATYGYTF; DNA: TGTGCCAGCAGTGAATCGGGGGCTACTTATGGCTACACCTTC
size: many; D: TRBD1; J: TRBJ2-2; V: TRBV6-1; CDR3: CASRQGIFANTGELFF; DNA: TGTGCCAGCAGACAGGGGATCTTCGCGAACACCGGGGAGCTGTTTTTT
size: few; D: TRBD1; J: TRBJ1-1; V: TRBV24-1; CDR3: CATSGGDRPTEAFF; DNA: TGTGCCACCAGTGGAGGGGACAGGCCCACTGAAGCTTTCTTT
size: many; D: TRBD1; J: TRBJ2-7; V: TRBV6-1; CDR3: CASSEARAGGVRVYEQYF; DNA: TGTGCCAGCAGTGAAGCGAGGGCAGGGGGCGTTAGAGTCTACGAGCAGTACTTC
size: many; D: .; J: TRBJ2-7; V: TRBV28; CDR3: CASSTRQVPSYEQYF; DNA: TGTGCCAGCAGTACCCGACAGGTTCCCTCCTACGAGCAGTACTTC
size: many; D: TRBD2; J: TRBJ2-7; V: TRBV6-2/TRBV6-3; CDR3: CASSPLASGRYIEQYF; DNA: TGTGCCAGCAGTCCCCTTGCTAGCGGGAGGTATATCGAGCAGTACTTC
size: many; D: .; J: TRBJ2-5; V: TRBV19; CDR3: CASRRTDQETQYF; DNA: TGTGCCAGTAGGAGGACAGACCAAGAGACCCAGTACTTC
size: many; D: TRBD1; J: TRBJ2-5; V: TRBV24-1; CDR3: CATSDGTGVSQETQYF; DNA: TGTGCCACCAGTGATGGGACAGGGGTGTCGCAAGAGACCCAGTACTTC
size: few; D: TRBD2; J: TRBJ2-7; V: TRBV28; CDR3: CASTYGGGSSRSEQYF; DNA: TGTGCCAGCACCTACGGGGGAGGGAGCTCGAGGAGCGAGCAGTACTTC
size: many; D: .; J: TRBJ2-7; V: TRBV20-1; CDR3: CSAKGREEYYEQYF; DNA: TGCAGTGCTAAGGGCAGGGAAGAATATTACGAGCAGTACTTC
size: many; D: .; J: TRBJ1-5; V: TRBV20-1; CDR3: CSARAYREAQPQHF; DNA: TGCAGTGCTAGAGCCTACAGGGAGGCTCAGCCCCAGCATTTT
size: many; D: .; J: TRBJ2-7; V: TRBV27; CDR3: CATWSGYEQYF; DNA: TGTGCCACCTGGTCGGGATACGAGCAGTACTTC
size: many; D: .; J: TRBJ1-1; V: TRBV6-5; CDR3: CASSYLGDTEAFF; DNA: TGTGCCAGCAGTTACTTAGGGGACACTGAAGCTTTCTTT
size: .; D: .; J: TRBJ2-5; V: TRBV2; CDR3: CASRGEETQYF; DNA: TGTGCCAGCCGGGGAGAGGAGACCCAGTACTTC
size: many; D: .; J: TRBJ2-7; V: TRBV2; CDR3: CAEGDRSYEQYF; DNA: TGTGCGGAGGGGGACAGATCCTACGAGCAGTACTTC
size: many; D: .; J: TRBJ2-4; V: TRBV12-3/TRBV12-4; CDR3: CASSYLQGSKNIQYF; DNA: TGTGCCAGCAGTTACTTACAGGGATCCAAAAACATTCAGTACTTC
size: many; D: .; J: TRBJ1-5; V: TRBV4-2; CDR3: CASSQAPGAEFGPQHF; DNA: TGTGCCAGCAGCCAAGCCCCCGGGGCCGAGTTTGGGCCCCAGCATTTT
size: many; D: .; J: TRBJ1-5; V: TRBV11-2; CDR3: CASSLVAGSNQPQHF; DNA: TGTGCCAGCAGCTTAGTTGCGGGGAGTAATCAGCCCCAGCATTTT
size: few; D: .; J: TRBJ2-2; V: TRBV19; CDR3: CASSIKTNTGELFF; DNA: TGTGCCAGTAGTATTAAAACCAACACCGGGGAGCTGTTTTTT